The rows below give T cell receptor beta chains drawn from one sample of a study of blood T cells in healthy people across ages. TCRdb recomputed calls from the 5' RACE reads with MiXCR, one row per CDR3 protein. The sample includes fewer than 1,000,000 distinct CDR3 sequences, under 45% of them seen just once. Material for sequencing was blood. These receptors all come from a man aged 60 to 75 in good health. The CDR3 runs from the conserved cysteine through the conserved F or W. Fields, in order: CDR3 protein, V gene, CDR3 length.

CASNPPGYSQETQYF	TRBV6-1	15
CSAKTGASTDTQYF	TRBV20-1	14
CSARDRWAAGITDTQYF	TRBV20-1	17
CASSEATSNEQFF	TRBV2	13
CAISETRDNNQPQHF	TRBV10-3	15
CASSPEGRETQYF	TRBV7-9	13
CASTFSGASSDTQYF	TRBV5-1	15
CASSSMTGGAFGYTF	TRBV28	15
CASSVQTRTGYTF	TRBV28	13
CASSYDGSSGANVLTF	TRBV5-1	16
CASSYGQGLLNEQFF	TRBV6-5	15
CASSVGGNPYVQYF	TRBV9	14
CASSSPGQGYGYTF	TRBV27	14
CASSRTGGQGDQYF	TRBV7-2	14
CASSYDGTSRTDTQYF	TRBV6-2/TRBV6-3	16
CASRKGENTQYF	TRBV6-1	12
CASSPNRVLYEQYF	TRBV27	14
CASSTGTGRETQYF	TRBV5-1	14
CASSVYGANVLTF	TRBV7-9	13
CASSRSSGATNTGELFF	TRBV18	17
CASSLSWMLAKNIQYF	TRBV27	16
CSVESWGNEQFF	TRBV29-1	12